These T cell receptor beta chains were read from a single sample in a study of shared clonotypes between healthy human individuals. Repertoires were generated with immunoSEQ multiplex PCR, while TCRdb's copy carries only in-frame clones and drops some. The sample consists of around 600,000 clones, about 96% of them appearing once. The sequencing input was naive CD4+ T cells sorted from blood. Source of these receptors: a woman in her 30s in good health. CDR3s include the opening cysteine and the closing phenylalanine or tryptophan. D genes are given only for firm matches. Size is omitted from some rows. Given values are once, few, many or a class for expanded clones.

cdr3_length: 13
clone_size: .
d_call: .
v_call: TRBV6-1
j_call: TRBJ1-5
cdr3_aa: CASSVEPYQPQHF
cdr3_nt: TGTGCCAGCAGTGTTGAACCATATCAGCCCCAGCATTTT

cdr3_length: 16
clone_size: .
d_call: TRBD1
v_call: TRBV5-1
j_call: TRBJ1-4
cdr3_aa: CASSLGTGRVLEKLFF
cdr3_nt: TGCGCCAGCAGCTTGGGGACAGGGAGAGTCCTAGAAAAACTGTTTTTT

cdr3_length: 13
clone_size: once
d_call: .
v_call: TRBV19
j_call: TRBJ2-7
cdr3_aa: CASSPKQGREQYF
cdr3_nt: TGTGCCAGTAGTCCGAAACAGGGCCGGGAGCAGTACTTC

cdr3_length: 15
clone_size: .
d_call: .
v_call: TRBV15
j_call: TRBJ2-1
cdr3_aa: CATSREVGSYNEQFF
cdr3_nt: TGTGCCACCAGCAGAGAGGTGGGAAGCTACAATGAGCAGTTCTTC

cdr3_length: 17
clone_size: .
d_call: TRBD1
v_call: TRBV28
j_call: TRBJ1-1
cdr3_aa: CASSSNLGTALNTEAFF
cdr3_nt: TGTGCCAGCAGCTCTAACCTCGGGACAGCTTTGAACACTGAAGCTTTCTTT

cdr3_length: 13
clone_size: .
d_call: .
v_call: TRBV2
j_call: TRBJ1-1
cdr3_aa: CASSEDSPDAAFF
cdr3_nt: TGTGCCAGCAGTGAAGATAGCCCTGATGCAGCTTTCTTT

cdr3_length: 14
clone_size: .
d_call: TRBD1
v_call: TRBV27
j_call: TRBJ1-4
cdr3_aa: CASSPGQGFEKLFF
cdr3_nt: TGTGCCAGCAGCCCGGGACAGGGGTTTGAAAAACTGTTTTTT

cdr3_length: 12
clone_size: .
d_call: .
v_call: TRBV6-1
j_call: TRBJ1-5
cdr3_aa: CASSEDGQPQHF
cdr3_nt: TGTGCCAGCAGTGAAGACGGTCAGCCCCAGCATTTT

cdr3_length: 14
clone_size: .
d_call: .
v_call: TRBV6-5
j_call: TRBJ1-6
cdr3_aa: CASSLARFDSPLHF
cdr3_nt: TGTGCCAGCAGCTTGGCCAGGTTCGATTCACCCCTCCACTTT

cdr3_length: 15
clone_size: .
d_call: TRBD1
v_call: TRBV28
j_call: TRBJ1-5
cdr3_aa: CAIPTGTGLAQPQHF
cdr3_nt: TGTGCGATCCCAACCGGGACAGGGCTAGCTCAGCCCCAGCATTTT